This T cell receptor (beta chain) was recovered during a study of shared clonotypes between healthy human individuals. Across the whole study: Serving as donors were two women and a few men, whose ages spanned 18 to 49.

Deep was the level used in running the assay. Sequencing was performed with immunoSEQ multiplex PCR; in TCRdb, only in-frame clones are kept and a portion is missing. The data contain 450,000 to 500,000 clones, 65% to 85% of them seen just once; the ten biggest clones take up about 13%. What was sequenced was PBMCs. The clonotype was recovered from a woman aged 40 to 55 in good health. Some clones in this sample may be carry-over from other donors' samples.

For the CDR3, the DNA is TGTGCCAGCAGCTTAGCGTCGTTTATGGGGGCGGGACAGACCCAGTACTTC. This encodes CASSLASFMGAGQTQYF. V and J are TRBV7-2 and TRBJ2-5, with D tentatively TRBD1 or TRBD2 (6 bases each). V was pared by 0 bases and J by 6 bases, with 20 bases between. The CDR3 loop spans 17 amino acids. CDR1 SGHTA and CDR2 FQGNSA come from the germline V gene.